A selection of T cell receptor beta chains follows, all from one sample in a study of T-cell reconstitution after alpha-beta-depleted transplantation in children. A single record per CDR3 protein comes from TCRdb applying MiXCR to the PCR reads. The sample includes 500,000 to 750,000 distinct CDR3 sequences, under 15% seen only once; the top ten take around 2.2%. The sample was PBMCs, mostly from graft donor cells, taken 360 days after TCRalphabeta/CD19-depleted stem cell transplant. The receptor set was obtained from a male patient younger than 18 who had a stem cell transplant for acute myeloid leukemia, so the T cells may come from the graft donor. Both conserved end residues are part of each CDR3. D genes are given only for firm matches. Where a row states a size, it is once, few, many or the class of an expanded clone; other rows omit it.

J gene,D gene,V gene,clone size,CDR3 protein,CDR3 DNA
TRBJ1-2,TRBD1,TRBV4-3,few,CASSQDLGQGTRSYGYTF,TGCGCCAGCAGCCAAGACCTCGGACAGGGGACTCGGAGCTATGGCTACACCTTC
TRBJ2-3,TRBD2,TRBV27,.,CASSFEGLAPDTQYF,TGTGCCAGCAGTTTTGAAGGACTAGCCCCAGATACGCAGTATTTT
TRBJ2-7,.,TRBV5-1,many,CASSIRDPYYEQYF,TGCGCCAGCAGCATCCGGGACCCGTACTACGAGCAGTACTTC
TRBJ2-2,.,TRBV12-3/TRBV12-4,many,CASWARGRNTGELFF,TGTGCCAGCTGGGCCCGTGGCAGGAACACCGGGGAGCTGTTTTTT
TRBJ1-3,.,TRBV6-5,.,CASSYGGNTIYF,TGTGCCAGCAGCTATGGGGGAAACACCATATATTTT
TRBJ2-2,TRBD2,TRBV29-1,.,CSVGLAVNTGELFF,TGCAGCGTTGGACTAGCGGTTAACACCGGGGAGCTGTTTTTT
TRBJ2-7,TRBD1,TRBV28,.,CASSWTGLTYEQYF,TGTGCCAGCAGTTGGACAGGGCTTACCTACGAGCAGTACTTC
TRBJ2-7,TRBD2,TRBV6-2/TRBV6-3,few,CASSYSRRTRDLYEQYF,TGTGCCAGCAGTTACTCGAGACGGACTAGGGACCTCTACGAGCAGTACTTC
TRBJ2-2,.,TRBV9,few,CASSVGGAFTGELFF,TGTGCCAGCAGCGTAGGGGGGGCATTCACCGGGGAGCTGTTTTTT
TRBJ2-2,TRBD2,TRBV29-1,many,CSVILAENTGELFF,TGCAGCGTCATACTAGCGGAGAACACCGGGGAGCTGTTTTTT
TRBJ2-3,.,TRBV29-1,many,CSVGRDSTDTQYF,TGCAGCGTTGGGCGGGATAGCACAGATACGCAGTATTTT
TRBJ2-1,TRBD2,TRBV4-2,many,CASSQDTGGDNEQFF,TGTGCCAGCAGCCAAGACACGGGAGGGGACAATGAGCAGTTCTTC
TRBJ2-5,TRBD1,TRBV4-3,few,CASSQGVRTGEETQYF,TGCGCCAGCAGCCAAGGAGTAAGAACAGGGGAAGAGACCCAGTACTTC
TRBJ2-1,TRBD2,TRBV12-3/TRBV12-4,many,CASSRRTLIGTSGSAFF,TGTGCCAGCAGTCGGAGGACCCTCATCGGGACTAGCGGGAGTGCGTTCTTC
TRBJ1-1,.,TRBV29-1,many,CSAPGQIRTGPNTEAFF,TGCAGCGCCCCGGGACAAATTCGAACTGGACCCAACACTGAAGCTTTCTTT
TRBJ2-7,TRBD2,TRBV4-1,.,CASSQGLAGTASYEQYF,TGCGCCAGCAGCCAAGGACTAGCGGGAACCGCCTCCTACGAGCAGTACTTC
TRBJ2-2,TRBD2,TRBV9,.,CASSVGASGLYTGELFF,TGTGCCAGCAGCGTAGGGGCTAGCGGACTCTACACCGGGGAGCTGTTTTTT
TRBJ2-7,TRBD1,TRBV29-1,many,CSVGGTGIYEQYF,TGCAGCGTCGGCGGGACAGGAATCTACGAGCAGTACTTC
TRBJ2-3,.,TRBV6-1,few,CASSKGGAGMARITVAQYF,TGTGCCAGCAGCAAAGGTGGGGCGGGAATGGCCCGAATAACCGTGGCGCAGTATTTT
TRBJ2-1,.,TRBV6-5,few,CASSYQTGQEYGNEQFF,TGTGCCAGCAGTTACCAGACGGGACAAGAATATGGCAATGAGCAGTTCTTC
TRBJ1-1,TRBD1,TRBV5-1,.,CASSPNLGQVEAFF,TGCGCCAGCAGCCCGAACCTCGGACAGGTTGAAGCTTTCTTT
TRBJ2-3,.,TRBV29-1,many,CSDETPHTQYF,TGCAGCGACGAAACCCCACATACGCAGTATTTT
TRBJ2-3,.,TRBV18,few,CASSPRRGLGTDTQYF,TGTGCCAGCTCACCACGTCGGGGCCTTGGCACAGATACGCAGTATTTT
TRBJ2-2,.,TRBV7-2,many,CASSPGGQVTGELFF,TGTGCCAGCAGCCCCGGGGGTCAGGTCACCGGGGAGCTGTTTTTT
TRBJ2-3,.,TRBV27,few,CASRSRGDTQYF,TGTGCCAGCAGATCCCGAGGAGATACGCAGTATTTT
TRBJ2-3,TRBD2,TRBV7-8,few,CASSLSSSSGSSTDTQYF,TGTGCCAGCAGCCTTTCATCCTCTAGCGGGTCTAGCACAGATACGCAGTATTTT
TRBJ2-4,.,TRBV6-5,few,CASKRQNIQYF,TGTGCCAGCAAGCGCCAAAACATTCAGTACTTC
TRBJ2-1,.,TRBV5-5,.,CASSPLGLEAYNEQFF,TGTGCCAGCAGCCCCCTTGGGCTCGAGGCCTACAATGAGCAGTTCTTC
TRBJ2-1,TRBD1,TRBV7-2,.,CASSSQVGTGYYNEQFF,TGTGCCAGCAGCTCCCAAGTCGGGACAGGGTACTACAATGAGCAGTTCTTC
TRBJ2-3,.,TRBV6-2/TRBV6-3,many,CASSRRTGGTDTQYF,TGTGCCAGCAGCAGGAGAACGGGGGGCACAGATACGCAGTATTTT
TRBJ2-1,TRBD2,TRBV18,few,CASSRRLAEKDNEQFF,TGTGCCAGCTCACGACGACTAGCGGAAAAGGACAATGAGCAGTTCTTC
TRBJ2-7,TRBD2,TRBV6-4,few,CASRTDLGLAGGGGIYEQYF,TGTGCCAGCAGGACTGACCTCGGACTAGCGGGAGGGGGGGGGATCTACGAGCAGTACTTC
TRBJ2-2,.,TRBV29-1,.,CSVLRDVNTGELFF,TGCAGCGTTCTAAGGGACGTGAACACCGGGGAGCTGTTTTTT
TRBJ2-4,.,TRBV7-2,few,CASSLGQPWAKNIQYF,TGTGCCAGCAGCTTAGGACAGCCTTGGGCCAAAAACATTCAGTACTTC
TRBJ2-3,TRBD2,TRBV20-1,.,CSARDPREGRADTQYF,TGCAGTGCTAGAGATCCTAGGGAGGGCCGTGCAGATACGCAGTATTTT
TRBJ2-1,TRBD2,TRBV6-5,many,CASSYSSRGGRSYNEQFF,TGTGCCAGCAGTTACTCGTCCCGCGGGGGGCGCTCCTACAATGAGCAGTTCTTC
TRBJ2-7,TRBD2,TRBV7-2,few,CASSQLIAGEGVEQYF,TGTGCCAGCAGCCAGCTAATAGCGGGAGAGGGCGTCGAGCAGTACTTC
TRBJ2-1,TRBD2,TRBV5-1,.,CASRKGLAGGNEQFF,TGCGCCAGCAGGAAGGGACTAGCGGGAGGAAATGAGCAGTTCTTC
TRBJ1-1,TRBD1,TRBV28,.,CALGQGPSEAFF,TGTGCCCTAGGACAGGGACCGTCCGAAGCTTTCTTT
TRBJ2-1,.,TRBV3-1,.,CASSQSWGAIPPQHEQFF,TGTGCCAGCAGCCAATCTTGGGGAGCTATTCCCCCCCAGCATGAGCAGTTCTTC
TRBJ2-3,.,TRBV7-2,few,CASSLQDTQYF,TGTGCCAGCAGCTTACAAGATACGCAGTATTTT
TRBJ2-1,TRBD2,TRBV29-1,.,CSVETRTSGHYNEQFF,TGCAGCGTTGAAACCCGGACTAGCGGGCACTACAATGAGCAGTTCTTC
TRBJ2-2,.,TRBV12-3/TRBV12-4,.,CASSGMISGELFF,TGTGCCAGCAGTGGGATGATTTCCGGGGAGCTGTTTTTT
TRBJ2-1,.,TRBV11-2,.,CASSPIRGRGYDEQFF,TGTGCCAGCAGCCCGATCAGGGGACGGGGTTACGATGAGCAGTTCTTC
TRBJ2-3,TRBD2,TRBV9,.,CASSAQTSGRTSDTQYF,TGTGCCAGCAGCGCCCAGACTAGCGGGAGAACGTCGGATACGCAGTATTTT
TRBJ2-3,.,TRBV6-5,many,CASSTSHRLNTDTQYF,TGTGCCAGCAGTACCAGTCACCGATTGAACACAGATACGCAGTATTTT